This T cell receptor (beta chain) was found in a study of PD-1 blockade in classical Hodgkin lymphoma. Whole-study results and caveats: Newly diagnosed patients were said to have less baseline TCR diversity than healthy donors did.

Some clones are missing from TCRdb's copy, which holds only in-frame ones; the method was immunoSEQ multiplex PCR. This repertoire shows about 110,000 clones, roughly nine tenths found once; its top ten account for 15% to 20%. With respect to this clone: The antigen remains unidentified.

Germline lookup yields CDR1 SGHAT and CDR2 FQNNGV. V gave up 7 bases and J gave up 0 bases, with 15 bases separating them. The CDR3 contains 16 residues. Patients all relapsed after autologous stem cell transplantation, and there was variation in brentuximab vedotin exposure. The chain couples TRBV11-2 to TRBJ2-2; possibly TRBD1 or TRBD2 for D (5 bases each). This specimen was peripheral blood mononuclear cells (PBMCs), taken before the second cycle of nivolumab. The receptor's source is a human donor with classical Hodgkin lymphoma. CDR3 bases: TGTGCCAGCAACCTTGTGGGGGAGACGAACACCGGGGAGCTGTTTTTT. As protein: CASNLVGETNTGELFF.